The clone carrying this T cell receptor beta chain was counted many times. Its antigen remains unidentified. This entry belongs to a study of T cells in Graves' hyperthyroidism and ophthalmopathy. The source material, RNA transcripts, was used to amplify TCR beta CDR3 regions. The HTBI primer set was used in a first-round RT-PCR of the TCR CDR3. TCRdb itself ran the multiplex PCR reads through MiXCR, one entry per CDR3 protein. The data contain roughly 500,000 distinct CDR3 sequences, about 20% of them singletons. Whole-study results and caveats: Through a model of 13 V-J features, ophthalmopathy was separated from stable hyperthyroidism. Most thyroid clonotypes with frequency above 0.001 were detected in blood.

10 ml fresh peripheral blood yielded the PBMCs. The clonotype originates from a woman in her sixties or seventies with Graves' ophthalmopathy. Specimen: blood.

The CDR3 loop reads CASSLYLPETEAFF. The CDR3 region has the DNA TGTGCCAGCAGTTTATACCTCCCGGAAACTGAAGCTTTCTTT. The V call is TRBV27, the J call TRBJ1-1; no definite D call. CDR3 length equals 14 residues. Germline V lookup: CDR1 MNHEY, CDR2 SMNVEV (reference sequence). V lost 1 base to trimming and J lost 5 bases, with 11 bases between them.